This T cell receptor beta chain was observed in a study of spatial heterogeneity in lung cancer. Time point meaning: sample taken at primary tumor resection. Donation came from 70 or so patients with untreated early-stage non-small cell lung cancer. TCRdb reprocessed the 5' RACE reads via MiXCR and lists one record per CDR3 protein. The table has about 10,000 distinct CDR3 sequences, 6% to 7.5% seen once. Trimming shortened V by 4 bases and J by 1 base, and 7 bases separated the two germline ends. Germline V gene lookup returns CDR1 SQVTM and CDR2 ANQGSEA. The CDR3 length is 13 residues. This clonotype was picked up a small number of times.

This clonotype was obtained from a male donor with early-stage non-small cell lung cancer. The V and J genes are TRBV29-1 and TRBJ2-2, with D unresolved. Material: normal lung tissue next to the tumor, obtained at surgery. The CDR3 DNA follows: TGCAGCGTTGGCACCATGAACACCGGGGAGCTGTTTTTT. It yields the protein CSVGTMNTGELFF.